The 8 T cell receptor beta chains given below trace back to one sample, sequenced in a study of blood T cells in healthy people across ages. Alongside a J-beta primer mix, a sample-barcoded 5' primer served in a second PCR lasting about 7 to 11 cycles. TCRdb used MiXCR to reprocess the 5' RACE reads, holding one entry per CDR3 protein. The sample has 1.2 million to 1.5 million distinct CDR3 sequences; 42% are singletons. The specimen sequenced was blood. These receptors all come from a woman between 18 and 29 years old in good health.

In this sample, this clonotype turned up once. This chain joins TRBV7-3 and TRBJ2-2; TRBD2 matches 7 bases. This CDR3 comprises 15 residues. Germline CDR1 and CDR2: SGHTA and FQGTGA. With 8 bases clipped from V and 4 bases from J, the junction kept 10 bases outside the gene matches. In nucleotides, the CDR3 is TGTGCCAGCGACCGGGCGGGGGTTGTCACCGGGGAGCTGTTTTTT. This gives the protein CASDRAGVVTGELFF.

The chain combines TRBV11-2 with TRBJ1-5; TRBD1 aligns across 7 bases. The CDR3 loop spans 15 amino acids. With 5 bases clipped from V and 8 bases from J, the junction kept 12 bases outside the gene matches. Germline CDR1 is SGHAT and CDR2 is FQNNGV. The CDR3 DNA sequence: TGTGCCAGCAGCCCCGAAGGGGGCCCCGGGGAGCCCCAGCATTTT. Its protein is CASSPEGGPGEPQHF.

This clonotype was picked up a small number of times. CDR3 sequence (DNA): TGTGCTAGTGGTTTGGGCCTAGCGGGCGGTGAGCAGTTCTTC. It yields the protein CASGLGLAGGEQFF. The chain combines TRBV12-5 with TRBJ2-1; TRBD2 matches at 8 bases. With 1 base clipped from V and 9 bases from J, the junction kept 5 bases outside the gene matches. The CDR3 spans 14 residues. Per germline, CDR1 LGHNT and CDR2 FRNRAP.

This sequence joins TRBV6-1 and TRBJ2-5; D is unclear. Germline values: CDR1 MNHNS, CDR2 SASEGT. V was pared by 1 base and J by 5 bases, with 14 bases between. The CDR3 extends over 15 amino acids. This chain's CDR3 is CASSEDPLKRETQYF. CDR3 bases: TGTGCCAGCAGTGAAGATCCCCTTAAGAGGGAGACCCAGTACTTC.

The rearrangement joins TRBV9 to TRBJ2-1, with 10 bases identical to TRBD2. The germline gives CDR1 SGDLS, CDR2 YYNGEE. J was trimmed by 9 bases and V by 4 bases; bases with no gene match: 16. The CDR3 extends over 17 amino acids. This chain's CDR3 is CASSILMGLAGAGEQFF. Written as DNA, the CDR3 is TGTGCCAGCAGCATCCTCATGGGGCTAGCGGGAGCGGGTGAGCAGTTCTTC.

This rearrangement joins TRBV20-1 to TRBJ2-1; TRBD2 agrees at 13 bases. After removal of 0 bases from V and 8 bases from J, the junction contained 7 bases not matched to a gene. There are 16 residues in the CDR3. Germline lookup yields CDR1 DFQATT and CDR2 SNEGSKA (reference sequence). CDR3: CSARDKLAGGVDEQFF. The CDR3 coding sequence is TGCAGTGCTAGAGATAAACTAGCGGGGGGGGTAGATGAGCAGTTCTTC.

J is TRBJ1-2 and V is TRBV10-3; 7 bases match TRBD1. Per germline, CDR1 ENHRY and CDR2 SYGVKD. Losses at the gene ends were 0 bases for V and 6 bases for J; bases not matched to a gene: 7. The length of the CDR3 is 15 residues. The CDR3 is CAISESNQGVDGYTF. For the CDR3, the DNA is TGTGCCATCAGTGAGTCGAACCAGGGGGTCGATGGCTACACCTTC.

The J gene is TRBJ2-7, the V gene TRBV12-3 or TRBV12-4; 7 bases are a match to TRBD2. The V segment lost 3 bases and the J segment 7 bases; nucleotides outside the gene matches: 15. The length of the CDR3 is 16 residues. CDR3 sequence reads: CASSLGGTSGRKEQYF. The CDR3 region has the DNA TGTGCCAGCAGTTTGGGGGGGACGTCAGGGAGGAAAGAGCAGTACTTC.